The T cell receptor beta chain described here comes from a study of OX40 agonist ivuxolimab in advanced cancers. The method was immunoSEQ multiplex PCR; TCRdb's version includes in-frame clones alone and lacks a portion of them. The sample contains roughly 73,000 clones, 80% to 90% of which appear only once. V was trimmed by 3 bases and J by 3 bases, leaving 9 bases between them. The germline gives CDR1 MDHEN, CDR2 SYDVKM. The CDR3 extends over 14 amino acids. Sequencing was performed on CD4+ or CD8+ T cells sorted from blood, taken in a trial of the OX40 agonist ivuxolimab. The chain recombines TRBV28 with TRBJ1-5; D not resolved. This clonotype was sampled from an adult with an advanced solid tumor such as melanoma, head and neck, liver or kidney cancer. The CDR3 DNA follows: TGTGCCAGCAGTTTTGGAAAGCCCAATCAGCCCCAGCATTTT. Protein: CASSFGKPNQPQHF.